This T cell receptor beta chain was documented in a study of breast tumors, draining lymph nodes, adjacent tissues. Study-wide results and caveats: Tumors had less TCR diversity than lymph nodes, more than nontumor tissue. Most tumor T cells seemingly derive from lymph node, then expand in tumor. Data only fit, rather than demonstrated, lymph node origin of most tumor T cells.

This clonotype was counted ten times or more. Its matching antigen is unknown. Breast cancer patients provided tissue from their axillary draining lymph nodes. The germline CDR1 and CDR2 sequences are LNHDA and SQIVND (reference sequence). The CDR3 is made up of 14 amino acids. Trimming left V 5 bases short and J 0 bases short, with 7 bases between. TCRdb re-called the multiplex PCR reads through MiXCR, storing one row per CDR3 protein. Here the sample spans about 80,000 distinct CDR3 sequences, approximately 19% being singletons. Input material: axillary lymph node tissue. This chain connects TRBV19 to TRBJ1-4; D gene unclear. The clonotype comes from a female donor with breast cancer. Some clones in this sample may be carry-over from other donors' samples. CDR3 bases: TGTGCCAGTAGTTCCTCAGCAACTAATGAAAAACTGTTTTTT. It is translated as CASSSSATNEKLFF.